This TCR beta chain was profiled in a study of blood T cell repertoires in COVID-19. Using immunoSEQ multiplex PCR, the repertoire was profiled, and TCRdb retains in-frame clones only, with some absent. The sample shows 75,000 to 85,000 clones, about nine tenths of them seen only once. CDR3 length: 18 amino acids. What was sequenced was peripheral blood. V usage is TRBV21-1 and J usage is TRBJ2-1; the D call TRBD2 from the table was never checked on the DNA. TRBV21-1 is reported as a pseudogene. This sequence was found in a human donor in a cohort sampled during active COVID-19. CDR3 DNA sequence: TGTGCCAGCAGCAAAGAGGCTCCTAGCGGGAGGCCCCCCAGTGAGCAGTTCTTC. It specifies CASSKEAPSGRPPSEQFF.